One sample yielded the 3 T cell receptor beta chains listed below, sequenced in a study of identical twins. TCRdb reprocessed the 5' RACE reads via MiXCR and lists one record per CDR3 protein. Among around 490,000 distinct CDR3 sequences, around an eighth were seen once, and the ten largest hold approximately 1%. Separately, the same data were catalogued under a study of yellow fever vaccine responses in identical twins.

Input material: CD4+ T cells sorted from blood. The receptors shown here come from a woman aged 18 to 35 in good health.

This clonotype was seen ten or more times. The rearrangement links TRBV4-2 to TRBJ1-4; D is undetermined. Germline V gives CDR1 LGHNA, CDR2 YNFKEQ. The CDR3 runs to 13 residues. V lost 6 bases and J lost 6, with 11 bases in between. CDR3 sequence: CASSGSDYEKLFF. DNA of the CDR3: TGTGCCAGCAGTGGATCGGATTATGAAAAACTGTTTTTT.

The chain carries TRBV3-1 and TRBJ2-7, with no clear D. With 11 bases removed from V and 5 bases from J, the gap between germline ends came to 16 bases. The CDR3 is 12 residues long. CDR1 and CDR2 from the germline V gene are LGHDT and YNNKEL (reference sequence). CDR3 amino acids: CACSPSSDEQYF. The CDR3 DNA follows: TGTGCCTGCTCCCCAAGTTCCGACGAGCAGTACTTC.

This clonotype was detected only a few times. The V call is TRBV27, the J call TRBJ2-7, with 16 bases lining up with TRBD2. Germline CDR1 is MNHEY and CDR2 is SMNVEV (reference sequence). V lost 3 bases, J lost 3 bases, and 5 bases stayed unmatched. The CDR3 has 17 residues. The CDR3 nucleotides read TGTGCCAGCAGTTTCACGGGACTAGCGGGAGGGAACTACGAGCAGTACTTC. Residues: CASSFTGLAGGNYEQYF.